Sequencing of this TCR beta chain was carried out in a study of breast tumors, draining lymph nodes, adjacent tissues. Axillary draining lymph nodes of breast cancer patients supplied the node samples. V was shortened by 2 bases and J by 5 bases, with 4 bases between the two germline ends. Per the germline V gene, CDR1 is DFQATT and CDR2 is SNEGSKA (reference sequence). The CDR3 sequence is 12 residues long. Findings and caveats of the study: Data fit most tumor T cells coming from lymph node, expanding in tumor. Tumor repertoires ranked between lymph nodes and nontumor tissue in diversity, with V and J gene preferences. Compared with basal-like, luminal-like tumors shared significantly more repertoire with nontumor tissue. Tumor T cell lymph node origin was a supported hypothesis, not proven.

TCRdb passed the multiplex PCR reads through MiXCR, listing each CDR3 protein once. Among 120,000 to 150,000 distinct CDR3 sequences listed, 30% to 35% were seen once. In its sample, this clonotype was seen many times. Its antigen is as yet unknown. This chain uses TRBV20-1 with TRBJ1-6; D is unresolved. Sequenced material: axillary lymph node tissue. This receptor was obtained from a female donor with breast cancer. Some clones in this sample may be carry-over from other donors' samples. The CDR3: CSARRDNSPLHF. The CDR3 bases are TGCAGTGCTAGACGGGATAATTCACCCCTCCACTTT.